Given below is one T cell receptor beta chain in context. No antigen is known for it. The data are from a study of identifying expanded T cells in peripheral blood. No infections or other immune events were documented during collection. Sequenced by immunoSEQ multiplex PCR; TCRdb stores in-frame clones only, minus some. The sample shows 80,000 to 95,000 clones, about 91% of them seen only once. The V gene end was trimmed by 0 bases and the J gene end by 2 bases; junction bases not matched to a gene: 4. CDR3 length: 16 amino acids. CDR1 and CDR2 (germline): SGHNT, YYREEE (reference sequence). Whole-study findings and limits: Roughly 1.1 clones differed between technical replicates, versus approximately 16 and 20 over time. Clone count variance between roughly two-week samples rose with total template count.

This TCR was sampled from a person aged 18-70 years in good health. The V gene is TRBV5-4, the J gene TRBJ2-5; 10 positions agree with TRBD2. What was sequenced was blood. CDR3 residues: CASSLGFSGGQETQYF. CDR3 coding DNA: TGTGCCAGCAGCTTGGGGTTTAGCGGGGGGCAAGAGACCCAGTACTTC.